These 3 T cell receptor beta chains share one sample of origin, sequenced in a study of monozygotic twins with inflammatory bowel disease. Reanalyzing the 5' RACE reads, TCRdb keeps one entry per CDR3 protein, without DNA. The sample totals 400,000 to 500,000 distinct CDR3 sequences. The sample consisted of blood. Source of these receptors: a human donor with ulcerative colitis or Crohn's disease, or a healthy co-twin of an affected twin (not recorded which).

V gene TRBV6-1 combines with J gene TRBJ2-2; TCRdb reports TRBD1, a call that lacks DNA to check it against. The CDR3 loop spans 15 amino acids. From germline, CDR1 is MNHNS and CDR2 SASEGT. CDR3 loop: CASSHPGQRTGELFF.

V gene TRBV4-1 combines with J gene TRBJ1-2; there is no DNA to check the TCRdb D call of TRBD1. CDR3 size: 17 residues. The germline V gene encodes CDR1 MGHRA and CDR2 YSYEKL. The CDR3 region is CASSQAVRGGVNYGYTF.

The genes are TRBV20-1 and TRBJ1-5. CDR3 length: 13 residues. Germline values: CDR1 DFQATT, CDR2 SNEGSKA (reference sequence). This CDR3 reads CSARGAGGRAQHF.